This T cell receptor (beta chain) emerged from a study of T cell changes during pregnancy in multiple sclerosis. This CDR3 comprises 14 residues. The germline CDR1 and CDR2 sequences are SGHTA and FQGTGA. The ends lost 5 bases at V and 5 bases at J; junction bases unmatched: 6. The repertoire was sequenced with immunoSEQ multiplex PCR; TCRdb's copy has only in-frame clones and lacks some. This table holds 45,000 to 70,000 clones, about 90% found once. The specimen comprised CD4+ T cells from peripheral blood mononuclear cells, sampled after pregnancy. The receptor was isolated from a female donor with multiple sclerosis, enrolled in a pregnancy study. V is TRBV7-3 and J is TRBJ1-1; 9 nucleotides agree with TRBD1. The DNA for the CDR3 is TGTGCCAGCAGCCCCGGACAGGGGTGGACTGAAGCTTTCTTT. Its translation is CASSPGQGWTEAFF.